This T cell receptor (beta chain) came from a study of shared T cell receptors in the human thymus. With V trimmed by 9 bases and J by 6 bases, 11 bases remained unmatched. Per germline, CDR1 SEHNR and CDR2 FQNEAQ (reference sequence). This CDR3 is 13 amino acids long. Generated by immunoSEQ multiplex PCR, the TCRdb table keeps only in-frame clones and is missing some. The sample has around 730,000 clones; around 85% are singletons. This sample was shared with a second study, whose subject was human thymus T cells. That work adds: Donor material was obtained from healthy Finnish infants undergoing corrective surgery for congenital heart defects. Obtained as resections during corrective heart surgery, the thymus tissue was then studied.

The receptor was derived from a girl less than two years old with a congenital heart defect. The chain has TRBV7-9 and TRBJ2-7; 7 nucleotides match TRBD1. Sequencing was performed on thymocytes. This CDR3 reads CASGDRKEGEQYF. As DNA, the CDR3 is TGTGCCAGTGGGGACAGAAAGGAAGGCGAGCAGTACTTC.